Listed below are T cell receptor beta chains from one sample, sequenced in a study of blood T cell repertoires in COVID-19. The assay was immunoSEQ multiplex PCR, and TCRdb's table has in-frame clones only and misses some. This sample has 99,000 or so clones, with around 81% found just once. The sequenced sample consisted of peripheral blood. The receptors originated from an elderly man with acute or convalescent COVID-19. Each CDR3 is given without its conserved first and last residue.

V gene	J gene	CDR3 protein
TRBV5-8	TRBJ2-2	ASSLTGGANTGELF
TRBV5-1	TRBJ2-3	ASSLEPQGGTDTQY
TRBV11-2	TRBJ2-1	ASSLEAGGYNEQF
TRBV30	TRBJ1-5	AWSGKRGDQPQH
TRBV28	TRBJ2-2	ASSSGQNTGELF
TRBV27	TRBJ1-6	ASSFRTMTNSPLH
TRBV28	TRBJ2-7	ASSGTGDEQY
TRBV7-2	TRBJ2-1	ASSPVGSSYNEQF
TRBV4-1	TRBJ1-2	ASSQGFQGVSGYT
TRBV2	TRBJ2-1	ASSQLYNEQF
TRBV15	TRBJ2-1	ATSSGGGQF
TRBV5-1	TRBJ2-2	ASKGLRGSNTGELF
TRBV19	TRBJ2-1	ASSRTSANEQF
TRBV18	TRBJ2-1	ASSHDLAGEQF
TRBV7-9	TRBJ2-2	ASSPRTSTGELF
TRBV6-5	TRBJ1-1	ASSSTGLNTEAF
TRBV18	TRBJ2-1	ASSPAVVSWNEQF
TRBV11-2	TRBJ2-7	ASSLGSAISYEQY
TRBV3-1/TRBV3-2	TRBJ2-3	ASSQISGSGTDTQY
TRBV6-5	TRBJ1-2	ASSYYSTGAGGYT
TRBV28	TRBJ1-1	ASSLPIQGAEGTEAF
TRBV2	TRBJ2-2	ASSGPGQGEHGELF
TRBV6-6	TRBJ1-1	ASNLDERTEAF
TRBV5-4	TRBJ2-4	ASSLAQGAKNIQY
TRBV5-1	TRBJ1-5	ASSLVGGADQPQH
TRBV5-1	TRBJ2-1	ASSLTSGAYNEQF
TRBV5-1	TRBJ2-1	ASSLRPSGANEQF
TRBV18	TRBJ1-1	ASSPFQVNTEAF
TRBV5-1	TRBJ1-2	ASSLAPGVDYGYT
TRBV5-1	TRBJ2-7	ASGQQGMSYEQY
TRBV25-1	TRBJ2-1	ASRPRGRGAYNEQF
TRBV28	TRBJ2-3	ASKTAGVVDTQY
TRBV5-1	TRBJ2-5	ASSLFRSETQY
TRBV11-2	TRBJ2-5	ASSLDWAPSGREETQY
TRBV24-1	TRBJ2-7	ATSTAGGSSYEQY
TRBV7-9	TRBJ1-2	ASSLGRGYGYT